This T cell receptor beta chain was sequenced for a study of blood T cell repertoires in COVID-19. In the study overall: T cells, B-cell-depleted T cells, or PBMCs supplied cDNA or gDNA.

The germline V gene has CDR1 MDHEN and CDR2 SYDVKM. The V segment lost 4 bases and the J segment 2 bases; nucleotides outside the gene matches: 4. The CDR3 is 15 residues long. The assay was immunoSEQ multiplex PCR, and TCRdb's table has in-frame clones only and misses some. The sample contains more than 110,000 clones, approximately 78% of which appear only once. The J gene is TRBJ2-4, the V gene TRBV28, with 8 positions matching TRBD2. The TCR was taken from a woman older than 75 with acute or convalescent COVID-19. The sequenced sample consisted of peripheral blood. The CDR3 region has the DNA TGTGCCAGCAGTTCGGGAGGGCTTTCCAAAAACATTCAGTACTTC. It specifies CASSSGGLSKNIQYF.